A selection of T cell receptor beta chains follows, all from one sample in a study of STAT3 mutations in large granular lymphocyte leukemia. Clones were sequenced by immunoSEQ multiplex PCR, and TCRdb holds only the in-frame ones, with some missing. The sample contains more than 10,000 clones, roughly 80% of which appear only once. The sequencing sample was made of peripheral blood mononuclear cells. The receptor source for this set is a man between 60 and 75 years old with T-cell large granular lymphocyte leukemia. Some clones in this sample may be carry-over from other donors' samples. CDR3s include the opening cysteine and the closing phenylalanine or tryptophan. D genes are given only for firm matches. A clone size is listed for some rows: how often the clone was seen (once, few, many), or a class if it is expanded.

>TRBJ1-2|TRBD1|large|TRBV6-5
TGTGCCAGCACCCCGACAGGGAACTATGGCTACACCTTC
CASTPTGNYGYTF
>TRBJ2-7|NA|once|TRBV28
TGTGCCAGCAGGGGAGCCGGGGGGCGCTACGAGCAGTACTTC
CASRGAGGRYEQYF
>TRBJ2-7|TRBD1|NA|TRBV2
TGTGCCAGCAGTGAAGTTCTATACGCCGGGACAGGGGGCAACGAGCAGTACTTC
CASSEVLYAGTGGNEQYF
>TRBJ2-6|NA|NA|TRBV2
TGTGCCAGCAGTCCAGGGGCCACAGGGGCCAACGTCCTGACTTTC
CASSPGATGANVLTF
>TRBJ2-3|NA|NA|TRBV4-2
TGTGCCAGCAGCCCGGCGAGGGGGAGTATCGTTTCAGATACGCAGTATTTT
CASSPARGSIVSDTQYF
>TRBJ1-5|NA|NA|TRBV6-1
TGTGCCAGCAGTGAAGAGAGACAGAGATATAGCAATCAGCCCCAGCATTTT
CASSEERQRYSNQPQHF
>TRBJ2-5|TRBD2|NA|TRBV5-1
TGCGCCAGCAGCTTGGGGGACGCGGGAGGAGTGAAGACCCAGTACTTC
CASSLGDAGGVKTQYF
>TRBJ2-1|TRBD2|once|TRBV5-1
TGCGCCAGCAGGGCCCTAGCGGGAGGCCACAATGAGCAGTTCTTC
CASRALAGGHNEQFF
>TRBJ2-3|TRBD2|NA|TRBV7-9
TGTGCCAGCAGCCCTCTAGCGGGAGCTCGCACAGATACGCAGTATTTT
CASSPLAGARTDTQYF
>TRBJ2-5|NA|NA|TRBV7-8
TGTGCCAGCAGCTTAGCGATCGGCGGGGAGACCCAGTACTTC
CASSLAIGGETQYF
>TRBJ1-5|NA|once|TRBV10-3
TGTGCCATCAGTGAGACGGCTAGCAATCAGCCCCAGCATTTT
CAISETASNQPQHF
>TRBJ2-3|NA|NA|TRBV7-2
TGTGCCAGCTCGGCGAGCACAGATACGCAGTATTTT
CASSASTDTQYF
>TRBJ2-3|TRBD1|once|TRBV5-1
TGCGCCAGCAGCTTGCAGGGGGCCGCAGATACGCAGTATTTT
CASSLQGAADTQYF
>TRBJ2-2|NA|NA|TRBV30
TGTGCCTGGAGTGTACGACGAGTTAGCGGTAACACCGGGGAGCTGTTTTTT
CAWSVRRVSGNTGELFF
>TRBJ1-1|NA|once|TRBV25-1
TGTGCCAGCAAGAGGGGGGGGAACACTGAAGCTTTCTTT
CASKRGGNTEAFF
>TRBJ2-1|NA|NA|TRBV7-2
TGTGCCAGCAGCTTAAGAGACGATGAGCAGTTCTTC
CASSLRDDEQFF
>TRBJ2-3|NA|NA|TRBV28
TGTGCCAGCGCCCGGTTCGGCTCGGGCACAGATACGCAGTATTTT
CASARFGSGTDTQYF
>TRBJ2-2|TRBD1|once|TRBV29-1
TGCAGCGTGCAACAGGGGGCCTACACCGGGGAGCTGTTTTTT
CSVQQGAYTGELFF
>TRBJ1-2|NA|NA|TRBV27
TGTGCCAGCAGTTTAAAGGGGTATGGCTATGGCTACACCTTC
CASSLKGYGYGYTF
>TRBJ1-5|NA|NA|TRBV6-1
TGTGCCAGCAGTGTGGTCGGGATTAATCAGCCCCAGCATTTT
CASSVVGINQPQHF
>TRBJ2-7|NA|NA|TRBV21-1
TGTGCCAGCAGCAAAGCACGAGGGGACAGGGATCGCGAGCAGTACTTC
CASSKARGDRDREQYF
>TRBJ1-2|TRBD1|medium-sized|TRBV5-1
TGCGCCAGCAGCATCGGGCAACCGGACAGGGGGGGTGGCTACACCTTC
CASSIGQPDRGGGYTF
>TRBJ2-5|TRBD1|few|TRBV7-2
TGTGCCAGCAGCTTAGTTAGTGGGGGACAGGGTGAAGAGACCCAGTACTTC
CASSLVSGGQGEETQYF
>TRBJ2-7|TRBD2|NA|TRBV4-3
TGCGCCAGCAGCCAAGACCGGGGGGGGCGGGACCTACGGGAGCAGTACTTC
CASSQDRGGRDLREQYF
>TRBJ2-7|NA|NA|TRBV28
NA
CASSWAGGAVF
>TRBJ2-7|NA|NA|TRBV5-1
TGTGCCAGCAGCTTGTTCTCGGGTTCAAACGAGCAGTACTTC
CASSLFSGSNEQYF
>TRBJ1-1|TRBD1|NA|TRBV7-9
TGTGCCAGCAGCTTAGGAGGGACAGGAAGGACGAACACTGAAGCTTTCTTT
CASSLGGTGRTNTEAFF
>TRBJ1-3|NA|NA|TRBV30
TGTGCCTGGAGAATTACTTCTGGAAACACCATATATTTT
CAWRITSGNTIYF
>TRBJ2-1|NA|NA|TRBV30
TGTGCCTGGAGTGTAGATATCGGCTATGAGCAGTTCTTC
CAWSVDIGYEQFF
>TRBJ2-7|TRBD1|NA|TRBV5-4
TGTGCCAGCAGCGCGGGACAGGCCGGCTACGAGCAGTACTTC
CASSAGQAGYEQYF
>TRBJ2-5|NA|NA|TRBV14
TGTGCCAGCAGCCAAGGGCGGGACGAGGCAGAGACCCAGTACTTC
CASSQGRDEAETQYF
>TRBJ1-4|NA|NA|TRBV7-2
TGTGCCAGCAGCTTAACACCCGCAACTAATGAAAAACTGTTTTTT
CASSLTPATNEKLFF
>TRBJ2-7|NA|NA|TRBV2
TGTGCCAGCACCAGACAGGTAAACTACGAGCAGTACTTC
CASTRQVNYEQYF
>TRBJ1-5|NA|NA|TRBV7-2
TGTGCCAGCAGCCTTAGGAGGAATCAGCCCCAGCATTTT
CASSLRRNQPQHF
>TRBJ1-1|NA|NA|TRBV9
TGTGCCAGCAGCTCGCAGGGGAACACTGAAGCTTTCTTT
CASSSQGNTEAFF
>TRBJ2-1|NA|NA|TRBV25-1
TGTGCCAGCAGTCTTCCCGGGGCGCTGGCTGGTGAGCAGTTCTTC
CASSLPGALAGEQFF
>TRBJ1-5|NA|NA|TRBV5-1
TGCGCCAGCAGCTTGGGGGGAGGGGAAGGGCCCCAGCATTTT
CASSLGGGEGPQHF
>TRBJ1-1|NA|NA|TRBV30
TGTGCCTGGGAAACCGGGACCCCCTCGAACACTGAAGCTTTCTTT
CAWETGTPSNTEAFF
>TRBJ1-3|NA|NA|TRBV5-1
TGCGCCAGCAGCGATGCGCACTCTGGAAACACCATATATTTT
CASSDAHSGNTIYF
>TRBJ1-2|NA|few|TRBV2
TGTGCCAGCAGTGGGGACGTGGGGGGGCACAGGATGAACTATGGCTACACCTTC
CASSGDVGGHRMNYGYTF
>TRBJ1-5|TRBD1|NA|TRBV6-6
TGTGCCAGCAGTGACAGGGCCAGCAATCAGCCCCAGCATTTT
CASSDRASNQPQHF
>TRBJ1-5|NA|few|TRBV7-8
TGTGCCAGCAGCTTAGCGCATTTGGCCAATCAGCCCCAGCATTTT
CASSLAHLANQPQHF
>TRBJ2-5|NA|few|TRBV9
TGTGCCAGCAGCGTAGCTCCTAGCGCCCGTAATCAAGAGACCCAGTACTTC
CASSVAPSARNQETQYF
>TRBJ2-3|TRBD2|NA|TRBV7-9
TGTGCCAGCATGCGGCCGGGACTAGCGTTTCGCACAGATACGCAGTATTTT
CASMRPGLAFRTDTQYF
>TRBJ2-2|TRBD2|few|TRBV2
TGTGCCAGCAGAGGCCTTAGCGGGGGGCACGGGGAGCTGTTTTTT
CASRGLSGGHGELFF
>TRBJ2-3|TRBD2|NA|TRBV7-9
TGTGCCAGCAGCTTACTCCCAAAGACTAGCGGAGCTAGCACAGATACGCAGTATTTT
CASSLLPKTSGASTDTQYF
>TRBJ2-1|TRBD2|once|TRBV4-1
TGCGCCAGCAGCCAAGAGAGTGGTCTAGCGGGAGTACGGGAGCAGTTCTTC
CASSQESGLAGVREQFF
>TRBJ2-7|NA|NA|TRBV28
TGTGCCAGCAGTTTTGAAGGGCGAGGACCTCTAACCTACGAGCAGTACTTC
CASSFEGRGPLTYEQYF
>TRBJ2-7|TRBD2|NA|TRBV11-3
TGTGCCAGCAGCTCCCTAGCGGGAGTGGGCGAGCAGTACTTC
CASSSLAGVGEQYF
>TRBJ2-1|TRBD2|NA|TRBV7-2
TGTGCCAGCAGCTTAGGACTAGCGGCATACAATGAGCAGTTCTTC
CASSLGLAAYNEQFF
>TRBJ2-3|NA|NA|TRBV2
TGTGCCAGCAGTGAAGCCCGGATGAGCACAGATACGCAGTATTTT
CASSEARMSTDTQYF
>TRBJ2-2|NA|NA|TRBV29-1
TGCAGCGTTGAAGTGGGGTCTTTGAACACCGGGGAGCTGTTTTTT
CSVEVGSLNTGELFF